This is a list of T cell receptor beta chains from one sample in a study of CD4 T cells in relation to SARS-CoV-2 and coronaviruses. Here immunoSEQ multiplex PCR was the method, and the copy in TCRdb shows in-frame clones only, minus some. This sample carries around 12,000 clones, 75% to 90% of them seen once, and the ten largest clones take 2% to 2.5%. Sequencing was performed on naive CD4+ T cells from PBMCs. Receptors originate from an adult with COVID-19. Both conserved end residues are part of each CDR3. D genes are given only for firm matches. Clone size is given for some rows only: seen once, a few or many times, or a class if the clone is expanded.

v_call	j_call	clone_size	d_call	cdr3_length	cdr3_aa	cdr3_nt
TRBV18	TRBJ2-7	.	TRBD1	13	CASSPPGQGEQYF	TGTGCCAGCTCACCACCGGGACAGGGGGAGCAGTACTTC
TRBV7-8	TRBJ1-5	once	TRBD1	15	CASSSGQVYDQPQHF	TGTGCCAGCAGCTCGGGACAGGTTTATGATCAGCCCCAGCATTTT
TRBV4-3	TRBJ2-6	.	.	17	CASSQDGRDSGANVLTF	TGCGCCAGCAGCCAAGACGGTCGAGACTCTGGGGCCAACGTCCTGACTTTC
TRBV12-3/TRBV12-4	TRBJ1-4	once	.	11	CASSLSEKLFF	TGTGCCAGCAGTTTAAGTGAAAAACTGTTTTTT
TRBV6-5	TRBJ2-7	.	TRBD1	15	CASSSWGQGIQEQYF	TGTGCCAGCAGTTCCTGGGGACAGGGTATTCAAGAGCAGTACTTC
TRBV6-1	TRBJ2-5	.	.	14	CASSESRGIETQYF	TGTGCCAGCAGTGAAAGCAGGGGAATAGAGACCCAGTACTTC
TRBV2	TRBJ2-6	.	.	13	CASKGSGANVLTF	TGTGCCAGCAAAGGATCTGGGGCCAACGTCCTGACTTTC
TRBV10-3	TRBJ2-5	.	.	15	CAISESRGAGETQYF	TGTGCCATCAGTGAGTCGAGGGGGGCCGGGGAGACCCAGTACTTC
TRBV2	TRBJ2-3	.	.	13	CASSVRDTDTQYF	TGTGCCAGCAGTGTAAGGGACACAGATACGCAGTATTTT
TRBV6-5	TRBJ2-6	.	TRBD1	14	CASIDRDGANVLTF	TGTGCCAGCATCGACAGGGATGGGGCCAACGTCCTGACTTTC
TRBV5-1	TRBJ2-1	.	TRBD2	15	CASSLLAGGYNEQFF	TGCGCCAGCAGTTTACTAGCGGGGGGGTACAATGAGCAGTTCTTC
TRBV6-6	TRBJ2-2	.	.	14	CASKWGQNTGELFF	TGTGCCAGCAAGTGGGGGCAGAACACCGGGGAGCTGTTTTTT
TRBV25-1	TRBJ2-7	.	TRBD1	14	CASSKRDRPYEQYF	TGTGCCAGCAGCAAGAGGGACAGACCCTACGAGCAGTACTTC
TRBV28	TRBJ2-2	.	.	13	CASNRGTFGELFF	TGTGCCAGCAATAGAGGGACATTCGGGGAGCTGTTTTTT
TRBV20-1	TRBJ2-1	.	.	10	CSAAYNEQFF	TGCAGTGCGGCCTACAATGAGCAGTTCTTC
TRBV28	TRBJ2-7	few	TRBD1	14	CASSLRTGVYEQYF	TGTGCCAGCAGTTTACGGACAGGGGTCTACGAGCAGTACTTC
TRBV5-6	TRBJ1-1	.	.	13	CASSLDRPGQAFF	TGTGCCAGCAGCTTGGATAGGCCGGGCCAAGCTTTCTTT
TRBV7-2	TRBJ2-7	.	.	11	CASSAGTEQYF	TGTGCCAGCAGCGCAGGGACCGAGCAGTACTTC
TRBV29-1	TRBJ2-3	.	.	18	CSVEEGGGRGRLGDTQYF	TGCAGCGTTGAAGAGGGGGGAGGACGGGGGCGATTAGGAGATACGCAGTATTTT
TRBV6-5	TRBJ1-5	.	TRBD1	15	CASTGAQGVYQPQHF	TGTGCCAGCACCGGAGCCCAGGGGGTGTATCAGCCCCAGCATTTT
TRBV6-1	TRBJ2-5	once	TRBD1	16	CASSALTGGMAETQYF	TGTGCCAGCAGTGCCCTAACAGGGGGCATGGCGGAGACCCAGTACTTC
TRBV30	TRBJ2-7	.	.	14	CAWRAQGASYEQYF	TGTGCCTGGAGAGCGCAGGGTGCTTCCTACGAGCAGTACTTC
TRBV6-5	TRBJ1-4	once	.	11	CASRQSEKLFF	TGTGCCAGCAGACAGTCGGAAAAACTGTTTTTT
TRBV20-1	TRBJ1-2	.	TRBD1	11	CSASHGQVHTF	TGCAGTGCTAGTCATGGACAGGTCCACACCTTC
TRBV11-3	TRBJ2-1	once	TRBD1	14	CASSLRDRVGEQFF	TGTGCCAGCAGCTTACGGGACAGGGTGGGCGAGCAGTTCTTC
TRBV12-5	TRBJ2-7	.	TRBD1	15	CASETGTGVSYEQYF	TGTGCTAGTGAAACCGGGACAGGGGTCTCCTACGAGCAGTACTTC
TRBV2	TRBJ2-1	.	TRBD2	15	CASGVGTSDTNEQFF	TGTGCCAGCGGGGTCGGGACTAGCGATACCAATGAGCAGTTCTTC
TRBV3-1/TRBV3-2	TRBJ1-5	.	.	13	CASSQEVYQPQHF	TGTGCCAGCAGCCAAGAGGTATATCAGCCCCAGCATTTT
TRBV6-5	TRBJ1-1	few	TRBD1	15	CASLFGTGGTLEAFF	TGTGCCAGTCTTTTTGGGACAGGGGGAACCCTTGAAGCTTTCTTT
TRBV5-4	TRBJ2-5	once	.	14	CASSKSTSRMTQYF	TGTGCCAGCAGCAAATCAACCTCTAGGATGACCCAGTACTTC
TRBV19	TRBJ1-1	.	.	13	CASSIEENTEAFF	TGTGCCAGTAGTATTGAGGAGAACACTGAAGCTTTCTTT
TRBV3-1/TRBV3-2	TRBJ1-6	.	.	15	CASSPGGLEDPPLHF	TGTGCCAGCAGCCCGGGGGGCTTAGAGGATCCACCCCTCCACTTT
TRBV6-2/TRBV6-3	TRBJ2-5	.	TRBD2	14	CASSLLAGETAQYF	TGTGCCAGCAGTTTACTAGCGGGGGAAACGGCCCAGTACTTC
TRBV6-5	TRBJ2-2	.	TRBD1	15	CASSRDRRGTGELFF	TGTGCCAGCAGCCGGGACAGGAGGGGGACCGGGGAGCTGTTTTTT
TRBV7-2	TRBJ2-1	.	TRBD2	15	CASSPNAGGPYEQFF	TGTGCCAGCAGCCCCAATGCGGGGGGGCCCTATGAGCAGTTCTTC
TRBV5-1	TRBJ1-2	.	TRBD1	17	CASSLDPPGQGFYGYTF	TGCGCCAGCAGCTTGGATCCACCGGGACAGGGTTTTTATGGCTACACCTTC
TRBV6-2/TRBV6-3	TRBJ1-5	.	.	13	CASSYSTNQPQHF	TGTGCCAGCAGTTACTCGACCAATCAGCCCCAGCATTTT
TRBV6-2/TRBV6-3	TRBJ1-1	.	.	14	CASSTRGQNTEAFF	TGTGCCAGCAGTACTCGGGGACAGAACACTGAAGCTTTCTTT
TRBV9	TRBJ2-2	.	TRBD2	14	CASSVRGGAGELFF	TGTGCCAGCAGCGTACGGGGGGGGGCCGGGGAGCTGTTTTTT
TRBV5-1	TRBJ2-4	.	.	15	CASSSVGQNKNIQYF	TGCGCCAGCAGCTCCGTCGGACAAAACAAAAACATTCAGTACTTC
TRBV25-1	TRBJ1-4	few	.	16	CASSEWIGVTNEKLFF	TGTGCCAGCAGTGAATGGATAGGGGTTACTAATGAAAAACTGTTTTTT
TRBV7-8	TRBJ2-7	.	.	15	CASSLGPTGSYEQYF	TGTGCCAGCAGCTTAGGGCCCACGGGCTCCTACGAGCAGTACTTC
TRBV6-2/TRBV6-3	TRBJ2-6	.	TRBD2	17	CASSPSGAVSGANVLTF	TGTGCCAGCAGCCCTAGCGGGGCTGTCTCTGGGGCCAACGTCCTGACTTTC
TRBV6-1	TRBJ2-3	.	.	17	CASSEGRGSTFTDTQYF	TGTGCCAGCAGTGAAGGGAGGGGGTCCACTTTCACAGATACGCAGTATTTT
TRBV20-1	TRBJ1-1	once	TRBD1	13	CSASEGARTEAFF	TGCAGTGCTAGTGAGGGGGCAAGGACTGAAGCTTTCTTT
TRBV10-2	TRBJ2-7	once	.	12	CASSDVSYEQYF	TGCGCCAGCAGTGACGTGTCTTACGAGCAGTACTTC
TRBV6-5	TRBJ1-2	.	TRBD1	14	CASRGGRDSYGYTF	TGTGCCAGCAGAGGGGGCAGGGATAGCTATGGCTACACCTTC
TRBV7-3	TRBJ1-1	few	.	13	CASSLFAGSEAFF	TGTGCCAGCAGCTTATTTGCGGGATCTGAAGCTTTCTTT
TRBV7-9	TRBJ1-2	.	.	14	CASSSGEANYGYTF	TGTGCCAGCAGCTCAGGAGAAGCTAACTATGGCTACACCTTC
TRBV6-2/TRBV6-3	TRBJ2-7	.	.	12	CASSGNSYEQYF	TGTGCCAGCAGTGGGAACTCCTACGAGCAGTACTTC
TRBV7-6	TRBJ2-6	once	.	17	CASSFTGAGSGANVLTF	TGTGCCAGCAGCTTTACCGGTGCTGGCTCTGGGGCCAACGTCCTGACTTTC
TRBV18	TRBJ1-6	.	.	17	CASSPIGSSAYNSPLHF	TGTGCCAGCTCACCAATAGGATCTAGTGCCTATAATTCACCCCTCCACTTT
TRBV11-3	TRBJ2-1	.	.	15	CASSLEVARVYEQFF	TGTGCCAGCAGCTTAGAGGTAGCCCGGGTGTATGAGCAGTTCTTC
TRBV19	TRBJ1-3	.	.	16	CATSGSGIPSGNTIYF	TGTGCCACTTCTGGTAGCGGTATCCCCTCTGGAAACACCATATATTTT
TRBV6-2/TRBV6-3	TRBJ2-1	.	.	11	CASSQGSEQFF	TGTGCCAGCAGCCAGGGGAGTGAGCAGTTCTTC